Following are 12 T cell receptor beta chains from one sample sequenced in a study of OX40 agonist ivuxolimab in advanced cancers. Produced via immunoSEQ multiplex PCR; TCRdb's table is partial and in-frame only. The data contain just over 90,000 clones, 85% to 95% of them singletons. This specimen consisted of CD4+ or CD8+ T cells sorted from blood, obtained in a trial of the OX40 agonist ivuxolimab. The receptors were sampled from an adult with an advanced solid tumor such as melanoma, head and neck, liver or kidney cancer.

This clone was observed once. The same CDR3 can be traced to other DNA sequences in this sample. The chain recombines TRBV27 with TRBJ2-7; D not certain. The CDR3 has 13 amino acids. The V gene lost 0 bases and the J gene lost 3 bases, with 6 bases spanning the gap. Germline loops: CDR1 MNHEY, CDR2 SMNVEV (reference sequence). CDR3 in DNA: TGTGCCAGCAGTTTATCCGGAAACTACGAGCAGTACTTC. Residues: CASSLSGNYEQYF.

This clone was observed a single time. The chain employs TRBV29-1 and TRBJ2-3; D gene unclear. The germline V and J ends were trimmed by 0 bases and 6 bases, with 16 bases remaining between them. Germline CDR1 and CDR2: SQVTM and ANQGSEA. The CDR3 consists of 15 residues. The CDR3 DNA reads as TGCAGCGTTGAAGATCCCGGGTCCCCTTATGATACGCAGTATTTT. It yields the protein CSVEDPGSPYDTQYF.

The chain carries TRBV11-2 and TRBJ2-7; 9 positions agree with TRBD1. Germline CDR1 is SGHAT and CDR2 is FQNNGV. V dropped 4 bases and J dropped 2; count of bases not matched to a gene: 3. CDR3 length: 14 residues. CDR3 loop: CASSWDRVPYEQYF. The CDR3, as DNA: TGTGCCAGCAGCTGGGACAGGGTCCCCTACGAGCAGTACTTC.

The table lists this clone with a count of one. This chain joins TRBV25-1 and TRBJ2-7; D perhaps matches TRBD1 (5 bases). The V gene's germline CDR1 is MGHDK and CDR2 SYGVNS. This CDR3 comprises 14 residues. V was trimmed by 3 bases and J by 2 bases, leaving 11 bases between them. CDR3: CASSETGAAYEQYF. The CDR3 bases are TGTGCCAGCAGTGAGACTGGGGCCGCCTACGAGCAGTACTTC.

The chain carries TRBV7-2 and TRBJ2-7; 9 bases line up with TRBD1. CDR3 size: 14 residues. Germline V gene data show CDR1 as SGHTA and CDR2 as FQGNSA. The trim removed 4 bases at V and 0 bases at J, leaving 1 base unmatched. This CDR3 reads CASSSTGGSYEQYF. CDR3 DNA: TGTGCCAGCAGCTCGACAGGGGGCTCCTACGAGCAGTACTTC.

This CDR3 is CASSLGTAITDTQYF. Written as DNA, the CDR3 is TGTGCCAGCAGTTTGGGGACAGCTATCACAGATACGCAGTATTTT. The rearrangement joins TRBV28 to TRBJ2-3; 7 nucleotides align to TRBD1. The CDR3 is 15 amino acids. V lost 3 bases, J lost 2 bases, and 5 bases stayed unmatched. Germline-derived CDR1 and CDR2 are MDHEN and SYDVKM. The complete variable domain, with remaining parts taken from reference TRBV28 and TRBJ2-3, reads DVKVTQSSRYLVKRTGEKVFLECVQDMDHENMFWYRQDPGLGLRLIYFSYDVKMKEKGDIPEGYSVSREKKERFSLILESASTNQTSMYLCASSLGTAITDTQYFGPGTRLTVL.

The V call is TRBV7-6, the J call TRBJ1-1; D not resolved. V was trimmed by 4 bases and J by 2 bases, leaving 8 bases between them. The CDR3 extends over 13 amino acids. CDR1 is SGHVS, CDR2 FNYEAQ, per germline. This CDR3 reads CASSYTANTEAFF. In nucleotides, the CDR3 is TGTGCCAGCAGCTATACAGCAAACACTGAAGCTTTCTTT.

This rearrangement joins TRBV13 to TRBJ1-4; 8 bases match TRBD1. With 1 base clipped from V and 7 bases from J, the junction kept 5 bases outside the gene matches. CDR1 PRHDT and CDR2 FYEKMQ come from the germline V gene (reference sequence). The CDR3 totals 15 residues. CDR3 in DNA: TGTGCCAGCAGCTTAGCCGGGGACAGGACTGAAAAACTGTTTTTT. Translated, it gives CASSLAGDRTEKLFF.

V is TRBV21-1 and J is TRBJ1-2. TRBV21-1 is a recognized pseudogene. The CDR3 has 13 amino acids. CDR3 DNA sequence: TGTGCCAGCAGCAATTGGAGCTGGAGTGGCTACACCTTC. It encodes CASSNWSWSGYTF.

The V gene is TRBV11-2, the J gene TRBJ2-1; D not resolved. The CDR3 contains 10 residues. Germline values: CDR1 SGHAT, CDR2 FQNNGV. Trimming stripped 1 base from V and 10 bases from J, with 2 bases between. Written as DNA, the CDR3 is TGTGCCAGCAGCTTAGGCGAGCAGTTCTTC. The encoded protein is CASSLGEQFF.

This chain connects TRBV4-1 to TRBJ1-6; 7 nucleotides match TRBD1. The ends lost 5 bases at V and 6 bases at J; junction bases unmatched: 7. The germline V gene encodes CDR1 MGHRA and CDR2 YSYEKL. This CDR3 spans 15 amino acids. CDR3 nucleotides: TGCGCCAGCAGCTTTGGACAGGCTATTAATTCACCCCTCCACTTT. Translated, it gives CASSFGQAINSPLHF.

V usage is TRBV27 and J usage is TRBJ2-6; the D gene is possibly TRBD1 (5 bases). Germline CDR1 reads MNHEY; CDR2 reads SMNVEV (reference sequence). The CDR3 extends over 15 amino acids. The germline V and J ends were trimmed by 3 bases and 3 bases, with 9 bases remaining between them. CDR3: CASSFARVGANVLTF. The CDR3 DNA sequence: TGTGCCAGCAGTTTTGCCAGGGTTGGGGCCAACGTCCTGACTTTC.